The rows below give T cell receptor beta chains drawn from one sample of a study of control samples from healthy donors and cancer patients. Assay: immunoSEQ multiplex PCR; the TCRdb copy retains only in-frame clones and omits some. The sample has 150,000 to 200,000 clones; 75% to 95% are singletons. Material: blood. Receptors were obtained from a middle-aged woman in good health. CDR3s include the opening cysteine and the closing phenylalanine or tryptophan. The order of the fields is J gene, clone size, D gene, V gene, CDR3 protein, CDR3 DNA. A D gene is named only where the DNA matches it firmly. Clone size, where shown, is once, few, many, or a class for clones that have expanded.

TRBJ1-2 | NA | NA | TRBV15 | CATSRGAGRDYGYTF | TGTGCCACCAGCAGAGGGGCAGGGAGGGACTATGGCTACACCTTC
TRBJ2-1 | NA | NA | TRBV11-1 | CASSLAGNQREQFF | TGTGCCAGCAGCTTAGCGGGGAATCAAAGGGAGCAGTTCTTC
TRBJ1-6 | NA | NA | TRBV21-1 | CASSKPPTGNSPLHF | TGTGCCAGCAGCAAACCTCCGACAGGGAATTCACCCCTCCACTTT
TRBJ1-1 | NA | TRBD1 | TRBV29-1 | CSVDLTGTMNTEAFF | TGCAGCGTGGACTTGACAGGGACTATGAACACTGAAGCTTTCTTT
TRBJ2-3 | NA | NA | TRBV12-3/TRBV12-4 | CASSLQQSTQYF | TGTGCCAGCAGCCTGCAGCAGAGTACGCAGTATTTT
TRBJ2-7 | NA | NA | TRBV10-2 | CASQRGTRSTYEQYF | TGCGCCAGCCAGAGGGGGACACGATCTACCTACGAGCAGTACTTC
TRBJ2-5 | NA | NA | TRBV21-1 | CASSKEEGETQYF | TGTGCCAGCAGCAAAGAGGAGGGAGAGACCCAGTACTTC
TRBJ1-2 | once | NA | TRBV5-5 | CASSLGGYGYTF | TGTGCCAGCAGCTTGGGGGGTTATGGCTACACCTTC
TRBJ1-6 | few | NA | TRBV6-5 | CAGSGAINSPLHF | TGTGCCGGCTCCGGGGCAATTAATTCACCCCTCCACTTT
TRBJ1-6 | few | TRBD1 | TRBV7-9 | CASSTLQGVSSPLHF | TGTGCCAGCAGCACCCTCCAGGGGGTAAGCTCACCCCTCCACTTT
TRBJ1-4 | NA | NA | TRBV6-1 | CASSEYEKLFF | TGTGCCAGCAGTGAATACGAAAAACTGTTTTTT
TRBJ2-7 | NA | TRBD1 | TRBV11-2 | CASSFGTGSYEQYF | TGTGCCAGCAGCTTTGGGACAGGGAGTTACGAGCAGTACTTC
TRBJ1-1 | NA | NA | TRBV4-1 | CASSQVGSVYMNTEAFF | TGCGCCAGCAGCCAAGTCGGGTCGGTCTACATGAACACTGAAGCTTTCTTT
TRBJ2-1 | NA | NA | TRBV5-1 | CASSLGPGFNEQFF | TGCGCCAGCAGCTTGGGGCCAGGGTTCAATGAGCAGTTCTTC
TRBJ1-2 | NA | TRBD1 | TRBV3-1/TRBV3-2 | CASSRGQGDYGYTF | TGTGCCAGCAGCCGCGGACAGGGTGACTATGGCTACACCTTC
TRBJ1-1 | NA | NA | TRBV28 | CASSRLRDLSYAFF | TGTGCCAGCAGTAGGCTCCGGGACCTCTCCTATGCTTTCTTT
TRBJ2-5 | once | NA | TRBV7-2 | CASTQMGSQETQYF | TGTGCCAGCACCCAGATGGGCAGTCAAGAGACCCAGTACTTC
TRBJ1-4 | NA | NA | TRBV18 | CASSSGTNEKLFF | TGTGCCAGCTCCTCCGGGACGAATGAAAAACTGTTTTTT
TRBJ2-2 | NA | NA | TRBV7-9 | CASSLGQTANTGELFF | TGTGCCAGCAGCTTGGGGCAGACAGCCAACACCGGGGAGCTGTTTTTT
TRBJ2-2 | medium-sized | NA | TRBV3-1/TRBV3-2 | CASSQDKSGELFF | TGTGCCAGCAGCCAAGATAAGTCCGGGGAGCTGTTTTTT
TRBJ2-1 | NA | NA | TRBV11-2 | CASSPPNSYNEQFF | TGTGCCAGCAGCCCCCCAAACTCGTACAATGAGCAGTTCTTC
TRBJ2-7 | NA | NA | TRBV2 | CASIRDYEQYF | TGTGCCAGCATACGGGACTACGAGCAGTACTTC